The present TCR beta chain was sequenced within a study of T cells in Graves' hyperthyroidism and ophthalmopathy. RNA transcripts provided the source from which TCR beta CDR3 regions were amplified. An initial round of RT-PCR targeting the TCR CDR3 relied on the HTBI primer set. TCRdb re-analysed the multiplex PCR reads in MiXCR, keeping a single row per CDR3 protein. The table records approximately 430,000 distinct CDR3 sequences, 15% to 18% of them present only once. CDR3 length equals 16 residues. The germline V gene has CDR1 SGHRS and CDR2 YFSETQ. Trimming took 0 bases from V and 7 from J; bases not matched to a gene: 9.

V and J are TRBV5-1 and TRBJ1-4, with TRBD1 matching 7 bases. The TCR comes from a woman aged 18-30 years with Graves' hyperthyroidism. The specimen was blood. The CDR3 nucleotides read TGCGCCAGCAGCTTGGCCAAGATAGGGGGCAGTGAAAAACTGTTTTTT. This gives the protein CASSLAKIGGSEKLFF.